One sample yielded the 16 T cell receptor beta chains listed below, sequenced in a study of cytomegalovirus exposure and HLA in healthy donors. The PCR employed 60 Vbeta primers together with 13 Jbeta primers. Here immunoSEQ multiplex PCR was the method, and the copy in TCRdb shows in-frame clones only, minus some. The sample holds around 50,000 clones. The sequenced sample consisted of PBMCs. The receptors here all came from a woman between 40 and 50 years old in good health and CMV-seronegative.

V and J are TRBV30 and TRBJ1-5; D perhaps matches TRBD1 (6 bases). Germline V gene lookup returns CDR1 GTSNPN and CDR2 SVGIG (reference sequence). The CDR3 extends over 15 amino acids. Trimming took 2 bases from V and 0 from J, leaving 11 bases between them. The CDR3 region has the DNA TGTGCCTGGAGTACAGGGTCCTTTAGCAATCAGCCCCAGCATTTT. Protein product: CAWSTGSFSNQPQHF.

The CDR3 here is CASSLHGQGLYGYTF. CDR3 sequence (DNA): TGTGCCAGCAGCTTACACGGGCAGGGTCTTTATGGCTACACCTTC. V is TRBV7-2 and J is TRBJ1-2, with a possible D match to TRBD1 (5 bases). The V gene's germline CDR1 is SGHTA and CDR2 FQGNSA. The CDR3 contains 15 residues. Trimming took 2 bases from V and 5 from J, leaving 15 bases between them.

The chain uses TRBV5-1 and TRBJ1-2, with 9 bases lining up with TRBD1. V lost 5 bases and J lost 4; bases outside the gene matches: 6. Germline CDR1 and CDR2: SGHRS and YFSETQ. The CDR3 consists of 14 residues. In nucleotides, the CDR3 is TGCGCCAGCAGTCAAGGGGGACAGGGCTATGGCTACACCTTC. Protein sequence: CASSQGGQGYGYTF.

The V call is TRBV4-2, the J call TRBJ2-3, with 11 positions matching TRBD1. This CDR3 contains 14 residues. V was pared by 8 bases and J by 1 base, with 2 bases of the junction left unmatched. CDR1 is LGHNA, CDR2 YNFKEQ, per germline. CDR3 in amino acids: CASGDRGGTDTQYF. The DNA for the CDR3 is TGTGCCAGCGGGGACAGGGGGGGCACAGATACGCAGTATTTT.

The rearrangement links TRBV11-1 to TRBJ2-1; the match to TRBD2 covers 10 bases. The CDR3 runs to 16 residues. Germline CDR1 SGHAT, CDR2 FQDESV (reference sequence). The J segment lost 5 bases and the V segment lost 5 bases, leaving 9 bases of the junction unmatched. As DNA, the CDR3 is TGTGCCAGCAGCCATGGACTAGCGGTTTCCGACAATGAGCAGTTCTTC. Protein sequence: CASSHGLAVSDNEQFF.

The genes are TRBV19 and TRBJ1-5, with 7 bases fitting TRBD1. V was pared by 7 bases and J by 0 bases, with 6 bases of the junction left unmatched. The CDR3 extends over 15 amino acids. The germline CDR1 and CDR2 sequences are LNHDA and SQIVND (reference sequence). The CDR3 reads CASTPDRASNQPQHF. Written as DNA, the CDR3 is TGTGCCAGTACCCCCGACAGGGCTAGCAATCAGCCCCAGCATTTT.

J is TRBJ2-5 and V is TRBV4-2, with 13 positions matching TRBD2. With V trimmed by 0 bases and J by 3 bases, 4 bases remained unmatched. The CDR3 totals 17 residues. Germline loops: CDR1 LGHNA, CDR2 YNFKEQ. CDR3 in amino acids: CASSQELAGGPEETQYF. In DNA form, the CDR3 reads TGTGCCAGCAGCCAAGAACTAGCGGGAGGGCCGGAAGAGACCCAGTACTTC.

The rearrangement links TRBV6-1 to TRBJ1-1; perhaps TRBD1 as D (5 bases). This CDR3 is built from 14 residues. The V gene's germline CDR1 is MNHNS and CDR2 SASEGT. Trimming pared 9 bases from V and 3 bases from J, leaving 17 bases between. This CDR3 is CASYPQGGDTEAFF. CDR3 bases: TGTGCCAGTTACCCCCAGGGAGGGGACACTGAAGCTTTCTTT.

J is TRBJ1-1 and V is TRBV19, with D unresolved. From germline, CDR1 is LNHDA and CDR2 SQIVND (reference sequence). V lost 3 bases and J lost 3, with 8 bases in between. CDR3 length: 13 amino acids. CDR3 amino acids: CASSMQVDTEAFF. The CDR3 DNA reads TGTGCCAGTAGTATGCAGGTCGACACTGAAGCTTTCTTT.

The chain combines TRBV14 with TRBJ2-5; TRBD1 is a possible D gene (7 bases). The CDR3 loop spans 17 amino acids. Trimming left V 0 bases short and J 2 bases short, with 16 bases between. CDR1 is SGHDN, CDR2 FVKESK, per germline. The CDR3 nucleotides read TGTGCCAGCAGCCAAGACCTGAACAGGGGAGGACAAGAGACCCAGTACTTC. Translating it yields CASSQDLNRGGQETQYF.

The rearrangement uses TRBV10-1 and TRBJ1-4; 8 nucleotides agree with TRBD1. This CDR3 spans 14 amino acids. Germline trimming cut 3 bases from V and 5 bases from J; bases unmatched to any gene: 2. CDR1 is WNHNN, CDR2 SYGVQD, per germline (reference sequence). In nucleotides, the CDR3 is TGCGCCAGCAGTGACAGGGGGCTAAATGAAAAACTGTTTTTT. It encodes CASSDRGLNEKLFF.

V gene TRBV18 combines with J gene TRBJ2-6, with a possible D match to TRBD1 (5 bases). Trimming cost V 1 base and J 0 bases, with 10 bases left between them. Germline values: CDR1 KGHSH, CDR2 LQKENI. This CDR3 contains 17 residues. The chain's CDR3 is CASSPLGASSGANVLTF. In DNA, the CDR3 is TGTGCCAGCTCACCACTAGGGGCGAGCTCTGGGGCCAACGTCCTGACTTTC.

This rearrangement joins TRBV30 to TRBJ2-1, with D perhaps matching TRBD1 (5 bases). The germline gives CDR1 GTSNPN, CDR2 SVGIG (reference sequence). The CDR3 sequence is 14 residues long. V lost 1 base and J 0 bases, leaving 7 bases between the germline ends. Here the CDR3 reads CAWSGGTSYNEQFF. In nucleotides, the CDR3 is TGTGCCTGGAGTGGGGGCACCTCCTACAATGAGCAGTTCTTC.

The chain combines TRBV29-1 with TRBJ2-1; 9 bases fit TRBD1. J gave up 6 bases and V 7 bases, and 4 bases lay outside the gene matches. The CDR3 totals 12 residues. Germline CDR1 is SQVTM and CDR2 is ANQGSEA. CDR3 amino acids: CSGATGGNEQFF. For the CDR3, the DNA is TGCAGCGGGGCGACAGGGGGCAATGAGCAGTTCTTC.

The rearrangement links TRBV5-1 to TRBJ1-2, with TRBD1 matching over 9 bases. This CDR3 is 13 amino acids long. Per germline, CDR1 SGHRS and CDR2 YFSETQ. The junction had 6 bases not matched to a gene; V was cut back by 5 bases and J by 7 bases. The CDR3 DNA reads as TGCGCCAGCAGTCGGGACAGGGAATCTGGCTACACCTTC. Its translation: CASSRDRESGYTF.

The CDR3 DNA reads as TGTGCCAGCAGTTACATAGCGGGAGACGCCTACGAGCAGTACTTC. Encoded protein: CASSYIAGDAYEQYF. This chain links TRBV6-5 with TRBJ2-7; TRBD2 matches at 9 bases. V trimming: 2 bases; J trimming: 2 bases; junction bases outside the gene matches: 4. Germline loops: CDR1 MNHEY, CDR2 SVGAGI. The CDR3 runs 15 residues.